The present T cell receptor (beta chain) was sequenced within a study of graft-versus-host responses after intestinal transplantation. Across the whole study: The transplants performed in recipients were multivisceral, liver-intestinal, or isolated intestinal.

This table comes from immunoSEQ multiplex PCR, and its TCRdb copy is limited to in-frame clones, with some not included. The data hold roughly 97,000 clones, with approximately 90% observed a single time. Broader study findings: Analysis identified GvH clones in recipient marrow, with some appearing first in ileum or blood.

On this clone: Antigen specificity is unknown.

Sequencing used PBMCs, obtained around 450 days after intestinal transplant. The sequence was obtained from a human patient who received an intestinal transplant, so some T cells may come from the graft donor.

CDR3 loop: CASSHLPAGGNEQYF. CDR3 coding DNA: TGTGCCAGCAGTCACCTCCCAGCGGGGGGAAACGAGCAGTACTTC. The rearrangement links TRBV6-5 to TRBJ2-7; 9 bases match TRBD2. CDR1 is MNHEY, CDR2 SVGAGI, per germline. The V gene end was trimmed by 5 bases and the J gene end by 5 bases; junction bases not matched to a gene: 10. The CDR3 totals 15 residues.